These 26 T cell receptor beta chains came from one sample sequenced in a study of blood T cells in healthy people across ages. It was with a sample-barcoded 5' primer and a J-beta primer mix that a second PCR of roughly 7 to 12 cycles was run. TCRdb called the 5' RACE reads again in MiXCR, with one record for every CDR3 protein. The sample records about 680,000 distinct CDR3 sequences, 45% to 50% being singletons. Material: blood. The source of these receptors is an older woman in good health.

This chain connects TRBV20-1 to TRBJ2-7, with 11 positions matching TRBD2. The trim removed 6 bases at V and 0 bases at J, leaving 7 bases unmatched. CDR1 is DFQATT and CDR2 is SNEGSKA in the germline V gene (reference sequence). CDR3 size: 15 residues. CDR3 nucleotides: TGCAGTGCCCGACTAGCGGGGCGAAACTCCTACGAGCAGTACTTC. Translation: CSARLAGRNSYEQYF.

This clonotype was detected only once. This rearrangement joins TRBV4-3 to TRBJ2-4; possibly TRBD2 for D (6 bases). The J call is in doubt because the DNA end fits TRBJ2-7 better. In germline, CDR1 is LGHNA, CDR2 YSLEER. The length of the CDR3 is 15 residues. The CDR3 loop is CASSQRTGAEHEQYF. DNA of the CDR3: TGCGCCAGCAGCCAGAGAACGGGAGCGGAGCACGAGCAGTACTTC.

The chain combines TRBV7-2 with TRBJ2-3; D uncertain. CDR1 and CDR2 (germline): SGHTA, FQGNSA. The V and J ends lost 5 bases and 4 bases respectively, with 13 bases between them. The CDR3 runs 14 residues. As DNA, the CDR3 is TGTGCCAGCAGCCGCGGTTCAGGTTCAGATACGCAGTATTTT. It yields the protein CASSRGSGSDTQYF.

The V and J genes are TRBV29-1 and TRBJ2-1, with a possible D match to TRBD2 (5 bases). CDR3 length: 14 residues. Germline assignment: CDR1 SQVTM and CDR2 ANQGSEA. Deletions cut 6 bases from V and 0 bases from J, with 12 bases between. The CDR3 loop reads CSVGSSYSYNEQFF. DNA for the CDR3: TGCAGCGTCGGGTCTAGCTACTCCTACAATGAGCAGTTCTTC.

In the case of this clonotype: It may be a read error: a sequence one base away is much more abundant. The J gene is TRBJ2-4, the V gene TRBV29-1; D is uncertain. The CDR3 is made up of 12 amino acids. Germline CDR1 reads SQVTM; CDR2 reads ANQGSEA. This CDR3 reads CSVETLSYEQCF. The CDR3 nucleotides are TGCAGCGTTGAAACCCTTTCCTACGAGCAGTGCTTC.

Remarks on this clonotype: The junction and the germline gene differ at one end; a read error may be behind it. The rearrangement joins TRBV7-8 to TRBJ2-3; tentatively, D is TRBD2 (6 bases). The CDR3 consists of 16 residues. CDR1 is SGHVS and CDR2 is FQNEAQ in the germline V gene. This CDR3 is CTSSPSGGWRTDTQYF. For the CDR3, the DNA is TGTACCAGCAGCCCCTCCGGGGGATGGAGGACAGATACGCAGTATTTT.

CDR3 sequence (DNA): TGCAGTGCTCAAACAGGGAGCGGGAGGTTTACCACTAGCACAGATACGCAGTATTTT. Amino acids: CSAQTGSGRFTTSTDTQYF. The rearrangement uses TRBV20-1 and TRBJ2-3; 9 bases are shared with TRBD2. Germline V CDR1 and CDR2: DFQATT, SNEGSKA (reference sequence). The CDR3 is 19 residues long. V lost 5 bases, J lost 0 bases, and 18 bases stayed unmatched.

This clonotype has a handful of counts. This rearrangement joins TRBV4-1 to TRBJ2-2, with D unresolved. The germline gives CDR1 MGHRA, CDR2 YSYEKL. There are 16 residues in the CDR3. V gave up 4 bases and J gave up 4 bases, with 16 bases separating them. CDR3 sequence reads: CASSLREAPRTGELFF. DNA for the CDR3: TGCGCCAGCAGCCTCCGTGAAGCCCCGCGCACCGGGGAGCTGTTTTTT.

The chain combines TRBV5-1 with TRBJ2-5, with D maybe TRBD1 (6 bases). Trimming took off 7 bases at V and 1 base at J, with 11 bases between the two ends. Germline CDR1 SGHRS, CDR2 YFSETQ. The CDR3 has 13 residues. The CDR3 bases are TGCGCCAGCCACAGGGCCCCCCAAGAGACCCAGTACTTC. It translates to CASHRAPQETQYF.

The DNA of the CDR3 is TGTGCCAGCAGCCGCCCCCCAAACAACGAGCAGTACTTC. Residues: CASSRPPNNEQYF. This sequence joins TRBV28 and TRBJ2-7; D remains unclear. Trimming left V 6 bases short and J 5 bases short, with 14 bases between. CDR1 and CDR2 from the germline V gene are MDHEN and SYDVKM. The CDR3 is 13 residues long. The complete variable domain, with remaining parts taken from reference TRBV28 and TRBJ2-7, reads DVKVTQSSRYLVKRTGEKVFLECVQDMDHENMFWYRQDPGLGLRLIYFSYDVKMKEKGDIPEGYSVSREKKERFSLILESASTNQTSMYLCASSRPPNNEQYFGPGTRLTVT.

The V and J genes are TRBV3-1 and TRBJ1-2; D may be TRBD1 (5 bases). V dropped 2 bases and J dropped 8 bases, with 9 bases sitting between them. Germline assignment: CDR1 LGHDT and CDR2 YNNKEL (reference sequence). The CDR3 totals 12 residues. CDR3 nucleotide sequence: TGTGCCAGCAGCCAAACCGGGGCGGGCTACACCTTC. Translated, it gives CASSQTGAGYTF. Complete variable domain (other parts from reference TRBV3-1 and TRBJ1-2): DTAVSQTPKYLVTQMGNDKSIKCEQNLGHDTMYWYKQDSKKFLKIMFSYNNKELIINETVPNRFSPKSPDKAHLNLHINSLELGDSAVYFCASSQTGAGYTFGSGTRLTVV.

The V gene is TRBV20-1, the J gene TRBJ2-1; 8 bases agree with TRBD2. Germline CDR1 and CDR2: DFQATT and SNEGSKA (reference sequence). The V segment lost 1 base and the J segment 7 bases; nucleotides outside the gene matches: 12. CDR3 size: 16 residues. CDR3 bases: TGCAGTGCTAGAGGCGTGACCAGCGGGAGTCGAAATGAGCAGTTCTTC. Translation gives CSARGVTSGSRNEQFF.

V usage is TRBV6-5 and J usage is TRBJ2-7, with 9 bases aligning to TRBD2. The ends lost 2 bases at V and 3 bases at J; junction bases unmatched: 8. CDR1 is MNHEY and CDR2 is SVGAGI in the germline V gene. This CDR3 region has 16 residues. The DNA for the CDR3 is TGTGCCAGCAGTTACACGGCATTAGCGGGAGTCTACGAGCAGTACTTC. It codes for CASSYTALAGVYEQYF.

The rearrangement links TRBV3-1 to TRBJ2-1; tentatively, D is TRBD2 (6 bases). CDR1 and CDR2 (germline): LGHDT, YNNKEL (reference sequence). This CDR3 comprises 17 residues. Trimming stripped 0 bases from V and 0 bases from J, with 12 bases between. In nucleotides, the CDR3 is TGTGCCAGCAGCCAAGATTCCGGGACTCACTCCTACAATGAGCAGTTCTTC. This translates into CASSQDSGTHSYNEQFF.

The V and J genes are TRBV6-2 or TRBV6-3 and TRBJ2-1; 8 bases are shared with TRBD1. The CDR3 is made up of 16 amino acids. CDR1 and CDR2 from the germline V gene are MNHEY and SVGEGT. Trimming took 7 bases from V and 2 from J; bases not matched to a gene: 10. CDR3 loop: CASTRGGTGTYNEQFF. In nucleotides, the CDR3 is TGTGCCAGCACCCGCGGCGGGACAGGCACCTACAATGAGCAGTTCTTC.

The V and J genes are TRBV15 and TRBJ2-5, with 9 nucleotides matching TRBD2. The CDR3 spans 16 residues. The J segment lost 10 bases and the V segment lost 0 bases, leaving 12 bases of the junction unmatched. The germline V gene has CDR1 LNHNV and CDR2 YYDKDF (reference sequence). The CDR3 DNA reads as TGTGCCACCAGCAGAGATGCAGGGGCGGGACTAGCAAGCCAGTACTTC. It yields the protein CATSRDAGAGLASQYF.

V is TRBV30 and J is TRBJ2-7; D is possibly TRBD1 or TRBD2 (5 bases each). The CDR3 sequence is 12 residues long. Deletions cut 4 bases from V and 1 base from J, with 8 bases between. Germline V gene lookup returns CDR1 GTSNPN and CDR2 SVGIG (reference sequence). The CDR3 DNA is TGTGCCTGGACGGGGCCATCCTACGAGCAGTACTTC. Protein product: CAWTGPSYEQYF.

V is TRBV4-3 and J is TRBJ2-7; the D is unclear. Germline CDR1 is LGHNA and CDR2 is YSLEER. The CDR3 runs 16 residues. V was cut by 5 bases and J by 7 bases, with 24 bases left in between. The CDR3 spells CASSGNPLKSYNEQYF. In DNA, the CDR3 is TGCGCCAGCAGCGGGAATCCACTAAAATCCTACAATGAGCAGTACTTC.

The chain carries TRBV2 and TRBJ1-2; D remains unclear. This CDR3 contains 10 residues. V lost 7 bases, J lost 5 bases, and 5 bases lay in between. From germline, CDR1 is SNHLY and CDR2 FYNNEI. DNA of the CDR3: TGTGCCAGCACGACGTATGGCTACACCTTC. It specifies CASTTYGYTF.

The sample holds a few counts of this clonotype. The chain uses TRBV20-1 and TRBJ2-7; 10 bases are a match to TRBD2. The CDR3 is 15 amino acids. Losses at the gene ends were 5 bases for V and 6 bases for J; bases not matched to a gene: 13. The germline V gene has CDR1 DFQATT and CDR2 SNEGSKA (reference sequence). As DNA, the CDR3 is TGCAGTGCTCCCAAAGTGGCTAGCGGGAGCGTCGAGCAGTACTTC. Encoded protein: CSAPKVASGSVEQYF.

The V gene is TRBV20-1, the J gene TRBJ2-1; D is perhaps TRBD1 or TRBD2 (6 bases each). This CDR3 spans 15 amino acids. Germline V CDR1 and CDR2: DFQATT, SNEGSKA (reference sequence). V lost 0 bases and J lost 11, with 20 bases in between. CDR3 sequence reads: CSARDNGGRPGKQFF. The CDR3 DNA follows: TGCAGTGCTAGAGATAACGGGGGCCGTCCGGGAAAGCAGTTCTTC.

On this clonotype: This may arise from a read error, as a much more abundant clone is one base away. DNA of the CDR3: TGTGCCAGCATTGGGGGCACGTCTCGGGATACGCAGTATTTT. Its protein is CASIGGTSRDTQYF. The chain joins TRBV27 to TRBJ2-3, with a weak D call TRBD1 (6 bases). This CDR3 has 14 amino acids. V shed 7 bases and J shed 6 bases, with 17 bases lying between them. In germline, CDR1 is MNHEY, CDR2 SMNVEV (reference sequence).

This clonotype showed up just a few times. The chain carries TRBV7-2 and TRBJ1-2; perhaps TRBD1 as D (5 bases). Trimming took 8 bases from V and 0 from J, leaving 16 bases between them. This CDR3 region has 15 residues. From germline, CDR1 is SGHTA and CDR2 FQGNSA. The CDR3 spells CASSGPRATNYGYTF. CDR3 nucleotide sequence: TGTGCCAGCTCGGGACCCAGGGCGACTAACTATGGCTACACCTTC.

The chain combines TRBV9 with TRBJ2-7; 7 nucleotides align to TRBD1. The CDR3 runs to 15 residues. Germline V gives CDR1 SGDLS, CDR2 YYNGEE. The J segment lost 4 bases and the V segment lost 0 bases, leaving 7 bases of the junction unmatched. In DNA form, the CDR3 reads TGTGCCAGCAGCGTAGGACAGGGCGGCGTTTACGAGCAGTACTTC. It codes for CASSVGQGGVYEQYF.

The J gene is TRBJ1-2, the V gene TRBV11-2, with 7 positions matching TRBD1. Trimming cost V 0 bases and J 2 bases; bases outside gene matches: 0. Germline-derived CDR1 and CDR2 are SGHAT and FQNNGV. This CDR3 region has 14 residues. The CDR3 reads CASSLETGNYGYTF. The DNA of the CDR3 is TGTGCCAGCAGCTTAGAGACAGGGAACTATGGCTACACCTTC.

The V and J genes are TRBV7-6 and TRBJ2-2; weak D call: TRBD1 (6 bases). The germline gives CDR1 SGHVS, CDR2 FNYEAQ. The CDR3 runs to 16 residues. With 1 base removed from V and 7 bases from J, the gap between germline ends came to 16 bases. CDR3 region: CASSLGRGHMVGELFF. Here the CDR3 DNA reads TGTGCCAGCAGCTTAGGAAGGGGACATATGGTCGGGGAGCTGTTTTTT.